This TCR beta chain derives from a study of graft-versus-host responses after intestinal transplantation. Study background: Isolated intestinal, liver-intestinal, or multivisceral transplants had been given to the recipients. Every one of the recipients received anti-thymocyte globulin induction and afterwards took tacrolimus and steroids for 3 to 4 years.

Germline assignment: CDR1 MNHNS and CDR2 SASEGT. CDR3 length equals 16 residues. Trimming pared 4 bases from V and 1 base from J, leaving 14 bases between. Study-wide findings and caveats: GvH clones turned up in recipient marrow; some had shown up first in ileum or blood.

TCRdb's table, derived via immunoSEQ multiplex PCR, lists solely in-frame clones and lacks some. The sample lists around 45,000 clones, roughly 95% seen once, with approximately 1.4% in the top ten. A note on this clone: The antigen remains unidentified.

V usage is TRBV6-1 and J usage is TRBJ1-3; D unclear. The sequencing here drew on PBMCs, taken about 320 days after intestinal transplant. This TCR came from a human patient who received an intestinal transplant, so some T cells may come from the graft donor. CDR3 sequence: CASSVGRPASGNTIYF. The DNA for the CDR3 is TGTGCCAGCAGTGTCGGCAGGCCAGCGTCTGGAAACACCATATATTTT.